This T cell receptor (beta chain) was recorded in a study of technical replicates of blood from several donors. Assay used: immunoSEQ multiplex PCR; TCRdb lists only in-frame clones, some missing. The sample has about 88,000 clones, roughly 90% seen once. Sequencing was carried out using T cells isolated from PBMCs. The clonotype was recovered from a human donor in good health.

The CDR3 spells CASSRTGGYNEQFF. The CDR3 nucleotides read TGTGCCAGCAGCCGGACAGGGGGGTACAATGAGCAGTTCTTC. V usage is TRBV28 and J usage is TRBJ2-1, with 10 bases lining up with TRBD1. CDR1 and CDR2 from the germline V gene are MDHEN and SYDVKM. This CDR3 has 14 amino acids. Losses at the gene ends were 6 bases for V and 4 bases for J; bases not matched to a gene: 3.